This entry lists 20 T cell receptor beta chains sequenced from one sample in a study of CD8 T cells in ankylosing spondylitis. TCRdb re-called the 5' RACE reads with MiXCR, one entry per CDR3 protein. The sample lists 300,000 to 350,000 distinct CDR3 sequences, roughly 20% seen once, with 3.5% to 4.5% in the top ten. Input material: blood, either unsorted or a sorted T cell fraction (not recorded which). These receptor sequences come from a female donor with ankylosing spondylitis or in good health (not recorded which).

The genes are TRBV7-3 and TRBJ2-1, with a tentative D call TRBD2 (7 bases). The CDR3 loop spans 14 amino acids. From germline, CDR1 is SGHTA and CDR2 FQGTGA. Trimming shortened V by 5 bases and J by 6 bases, and 14 bases separated the two germline ends. CDR3 region: CASSQRGGPNEQFF. CDR3 sequence (DNA): TGTGCCAGCAGCCAAAGGGGGGGGCCCAATGAGCAGTTCTTC.

By share, this clonotype counts as medium-sized. The chain is built from TRBV7-9 and TRBJ2-6, with no clear D. Trimming took off 4 bases at V and 0 bases at J, with 19 bases between the two ends. Germline loops: CDR1 SEHNR, CDR2 FQNEAQ (reference sequence). The CDR3 is 19 amino acids. The CDR3 reads CASSSFNTLGRSGANVLTF. CDR3 DNA sequence: TGTGCCAGCAGCTCTTTTAATACTCTCGGTCGCTCTGGGGCCAACGTCCTGACTTTC.

The chain uses TRBV27 and TRBJ2-2, with D uncertain. This CDR3 comprises 14 residues. Germline-derived CDR1 and CDR2 are MNHEY and SMNVEV (reference sequence). V lost 5 bases, J lost 0 bases, and 7 bases lay in between. CDR3 sequence (DNA): TGTGCCAGCAGTGCCCTCGCGAACACCGGGGAGCTGTTTTTT. Its protein product is CASSALANTGELFF.

The chain employs TRBV20-1 and TRBJ2-1; D possibly corresponds to TRBD2 (8 bases). Germline V gene lookup returns CDR1 DFQATT and CDR2 SNEGSKA (reference sequence). Deletions cut 0 bases from V and 4 bases from J, with 16 bases between. CDR3 length equals 16 residues. As DNA, the CDR3 is TGCAGTGCTAGAGATCTCGGGAGGGGGCATTACAATGAGCAGTTCTTC. This encodes CSARDLGRGHYNEQFF.

The J gene is TRBJ2-1, the V gene TRBV24-1, with 8 positions matching TRBD2. The CDR3 runs to 15 residues. V was clipped by 5 bases and J by 7 bases; unmatched bases: 9. Germline V gene data show CDR1 as KGHDR and CDR2 as SFDVKD. The CDR3 region has the DNA TGTGCCACCAGTGCTTCGGGAGGGCTGCGAAATGAGCAGTTCTTC. Protein sequence: CATSASGGLRNEQFF.

The J gene is TRBJ2-4, the V gene TRBV12-3 or TRBV12-4; 7 nucleotides match TRBD1. This CDR3 has 15 residues. V was clipped by 6 bases and J by 6 bases; unmatched bases: 11. The CDR3 here is CASSPDRVGGNIQYF. The CDR3 DNA reads TGTGCCAGCAGCCCAGACAGGGTTGGCGGAAACATTCAGTACTTC.

Worth noting for this clonotype: This may be a read error: a much more frequent sequence differs by one nucleotide. The rearrangement uses TRBV20-1 and TRBJ2-3; 12 positions match TRBD2. The CDR3 runs 13 residues. Germline V gene lookup returns CDR1 DFQATT and CDR2 SNEGSKA (reference sequence). CDR3 loop: CCALAGGTDTQYF. The CDR3 DNA is TGCTGTGCTCTAGCGGGAGGGACAGATACGCAGTATTTT.

The genes are TRBV5-1 and TRBJ2-1, with 9 bases aligning to TRBD2. Germline values: CDR1 SGHRS, CDR2 YFSETQ. V shed 0 bases, J shed 5 bases, and the junction held 3 bases outside the gene matches. This CDR3 has 15 amino acids. The CDR3 sequence: CASSLGLAENNEQFF. The CDR3 region has the DNA TGCGCCAGCAGCTTGGGACTAGCGGAAAACAATGAGCAGTTCTTC.

This clonotype was detected once. The J gene is TRBJ1-6, the V gene TRBV6-1; TRBD1 matches 10 bases. CDR3 length equals 15 residues. Germline trimming cut 6 bases from V and 2 bases from J; bases unmatched to any gene: 1. In germline, CDR1 is MNHNS, CDR2 SASEGT. CDR3 in amino acids: CASSGQGAYNSPLHF. The CDR3 nucleotides are TGTGCCAGCAGCGGACAGGGGGCCTATAATTCACCCCTCCACTTT.

CDR3 protein: CAISESSGSDTGELFF. CDR3 DNA: TGTGCCATCAGTGAGTCTAGCGGGAGTGACACCGGGGAGCTGTTTTTT. The genes are TRBV10-3 and TRBJ2-2, with TRBD2 identical over 9 bases. CDR1 ENHRY and CDR2 SYGVKD come from the germline V gene. This CDR3 contains 16 residues. V trimming: 0 bases; J trimming: 3 bases; junction bases outside the gene matches: 2.

The gene calls are TRBV5-1 and TRBJ2-7, with D possibly being TRBD1 or TRBD2 (5 bases each). Germline CDR1 SGHRS, CDR2 YFSETQ. The CDR3 is made up of 14 amino acids. The V and J ends lost 4 bases and 5 bases respectively, with 16 bases between them. In DNA form, the CDR3 reads TGCGCCAGCAGCCAGGCGAGGGGTCTAAACGAGCAGTACTTC. Translated: CASSQARGLNEQYF.

The chain has TRBV6-5 and TRBJ2-3, with D perhaps TRBD2 (7 bases). Trimming removed 3 bases at V and 3 bases at J, with 13 bases between. The CDR3 consists of 15 residues. Germline lookup yields CDR1 MNHEY and CDR2 SVGAGI. In nucleotides, the CDR3 is TGTGCCAGCAGTTATGGGGGGGCCGCTACAGATACGCAGTATTTT. Its translation: CASSYGGAATDTQYF.

The chain carries TRBV12-3 or TRBV12-4 and TRBJ2-3, with 7 positions matching TRBD1. The CDR3 consists of 14 residues. Trimming cost V 1 base and J 4 bases; bases outside gene matches: 2. As DNA, the CDR3 is TGTGCCAGCAGTTTAGGCCAGGGGGCAGATACGCAGTATTTT. Translating it yields CASSLGQGADTQYF.

This clonotype appeared a few times. V usage is TRBV7-9 and J usage is TRBJ2-1; 10 nucleotides line up with TRBD2. Per germline, CDR1 SEHNR and CDR2 FQNEAQ (reference sequence). The CDR3 spans 15 residues. Unmatched junction bases numbered 8, after V lost 3 bases and J lost 9 bases. The CDR3 nucleotides are TGTGCCAGCAGCTTTTCCCTAGCGGGAGTAGGTGAGCAGTTCTTC. Translation gives CASSFSLAGVGEQFF.

This clonotype was found many times. V and J are TRBV7-2 and TRBJ2-7; D gene ambiguous. Trimming cost V 1 base and J 5 bases, with 9 bases left between them. The CDR3 sequence is 13 residues long. CDR1 and CDR2 (germline): SGHTA, FQGNSA. CDR3 in amino acids: CASSLGVGNEQYF. DNA of the CDR3: TGTGCCAGCAGCTTAGGGGTAGGAAACGAGCAGTACTTC.

This clonotype was seen more than once but under ten times. V usage is TRBV6-5 and J usage is TRBJ2-5; D uncertain. V lost 2 bases and J lost 5, with 9 bases in between. Germline values: CDR1 MNHEY, CDR2 SVGAGI. The length of the CDR3 is 13 residues. Here the CDR3 reads CASSYPGRETQYF. CDR3 nucleotides: TGTGCCAGCAGTTACCCGGGTCGGGAGACCCAGTACTTC.

The chain is built from TRBV6-1 and TRBJ1-2, with D perhaps TRBD1 (5 bases). Germline-derived CDR1 and CDR2 are MNHNS and SASEGT. The CDR3 runs to 14 residues. With 6 bases removed from V and 5 bases from J, the gap between germline ends came to 16 bases. The CDR3 DNA follows: TGTGCCAGCAGCCGCGTGAAAGGGGCGTATGGCTACACCTTC. It is translated as CASSRVKGAYGYTF.

The chain carries TRBV7-9 and TRBJ2-7; D assignment may be TRBD1 or TRBD2 (8 bases each). The CDR3 runs to 15 residues. Germline loops: CDR1 SEHNR, CDR2 FQNEAQ (reference sequence). The V gene lost 4 bases and the J gene lost 4 bases, with 17 bases spanning the gap. Written as DNA, the CDR3 is TGTGCCAGCAGCTCGGACAGGGCGGGAGGATACGAGCAGTACTTC. Encoded protein: CASSSDRAGGYEQYF.

In its sample, this clonotype was seen a few times. The chain links TRBV11-2 to TRBJ2-3, with TRBD2 matching 12 bases. This CDR3 contains 15 residues. With 3 bases clipped from V and 6 bases from J, the junction kept 4 bases outside the gene matches. Germline CDR1 SGHAT, CDR2 FQNNGV. This CDR3 is CASSFQTSGGDTQYF. Here the CDR3 DNA reads TGTGCCAGCAGCTTCCAGACTAGCGGGGGCGATACGCAGTATTTT.

In this sample, this clonotype turned up a few times. The rearrangement uses TRBV4-3 and TRBJ1-2; 7 nucleotides align to TRBD1. CDR3 length: 15 residues. Germline lookup yields CDR1 LGHNA and CDR2 YSLEER. With V trimmed by 2 bases and J by 2 bases, 5 bases remained unmatched. In nucleotides, the CDR3 is TGCGCCAGCAGCCAATTATTGGGACAGAACTATGGCTACACCTTC. Translated, it gives CASSQLLGQNYGYTF.